A selection of T cell receptor beta chains follows, all from one sample in a study of blood T cell repertoires in COVID-19. The data were produced by immunoSEQ multiplex PCR, yet TCRdb's version contains in-frame clones alone and is incomplete. This repertoire shows under 200,000 clones, 80% to 90% found once; its top ten account for roughly 7.8%. Sequenced input: peripheral blood. The receptor source for this set is a man aged 55 to 70 with acute or convalescent COVID-19. The CDR3 runs from the conserved cysteine through the conserved F or W. D genes are given only for firm matches. The size of a clone is reported for some rows only, either as once, few or many, or as a class for expanded clones.

J gene: TRBJ1-5
clone size: NA
V gene: TRBV2
D gene: NA
CDR3 protein: CASNYRGNQPQHF
CDR3 DNA: TGTGCCAGCAACTACAGGGGCAATCAGCCCCAGCATTTT

J gene: TRBJ2-5
clone size: NA
V gene: TRBV7-9
D gene: NA
CDR3 protein: CASTRGASGETQYF
CDR3 DNA: TGTGCCAGCACCCGTGGTGCCTCAGGGGAGACCCAGTACTTC

J gene: TRBJ2-1
clone size: NA
V gene: TRBV7-7
D gene: TRBD1
CDR3 protein: CASSPGQDNEQFF
CDR3 DNA: TGTGCTAGCAGCCCAGGACAGGACAATGAGCAGTTCTTC

J gene: TRBJ1-2
clone size: NA
V gene: TRBV10-3
D gene: NA
CDR3 protein: CASRGITVYGYTF
CDR3 DNA: TGTGCCTCCCGAGGGATAACGGTCTATGGCTACACCTTC

J gene: TRBJ1-4
clone size: NA
V gene: TRBV28
D gene: TRBD1
CDR3 protein: CASSFRTGDEKLFF
CDR3 DNA: TGTGCCAGCAGTTTCCGGACAGGGGATGAAAAACTGTTTTTT

J gene: TRBJ1-4
clone size: few
V gene: TRBV5-4
D gene: NA
CDR3 protein: CASSLAGPGEKLFF
CDR3 DNA: TGTGCCAGCAGCTTGGCGGGCCCGGGGGAAAAACTGTTTTTT

J gene: TRBJ2-7
clone size: few
V gene: TRBV7-3
D gene: NA
CDR3 protein: CASSSRRDAGEQYF
CDR3 DNA: TGTGCCAGCAGCTCACGCCGGGACGCGGGGGAGCAGTACTTC

J gene: TRBJ1-2
clone size: NA
V gene: TRBV6-5
D gene: TRBD1
CDR3 protein: CASSSPMDRSYGYTF
CDR3 DNA: TGTGCCAGCAGCTCCCCTATGGACAGGAGCTATGGCTACACCTTC

J gene: TRBJ1-1
clone size: NA
V gene: TRBV5-1
D gene: NA
CDR3 protein: CASSLVPGTEAFF
CDR3 DNA: TGCGCCAGCAGCTTGGTGCCAGGCACTGAAGCTTTCTTT

J gene: TRBJ2-2
clone size: NA
V gene: TRBV9
D gene: NA
CDR3 protein: CASSVDIANTGELFF
CDR3 DNA: TGTGCCAGCAGCGTAGATATCGCGAACACCGGGGAGCTGTTTTTT

J gene: TRBJ1-2
clone size: NA
V gene: TRBV6-5
D gene: TRBD1
CDR3 protein: CASRPDRGYGYTF
CDR3 DNA: TGTGCCAGCAGACCCGACAGGGGCTATGGCTACACCTTC

J gene: TRBJ2-1
clone size: NA
V gene: TRBV21-1
D gene: NA
CDR3 protein: CASSKGLAGERYEQFF
CDR3 DNA: TGTGCCAGCAGCAAGGGACTAGCGGGAGAAAGATATGAGCAGTTCTTC

J gene: TRBJ2-7
clone size: NA
V gene: TRBV14
D gene: NA
CDR3 protein: CASSRTTGPGEQYF
CDR3 DNA: TGTGCCAGCAGCCGGACCACAGGCCCGGGCGAGCAGTACTTC

J gene: TRBJ1-3
clone size: NA
V gene: TRBV24-1
D gene: NA
CDR3 protein: CATSDPTGPGNTIYF
CDR3 DNA: TGTGCCACCAGTGATCCAACAGGGCCCGGAAACACCATATATTTT

J gene: TRBJ1-4
clone size: NA
V gene: TRBV29-1
D gene: NA
CDR3 protein: CTVRSTNEKLFF
CDR3 DNA: TGCACCGTCAGGTCGACTAATGAAAAACTGTTTTTT

J gene: TRBJ2-6
clone size: NA
V gene: TRBV5-1
D gene: NA
CDR3 protein: CASSPSGTSGANVLTF
CDR3 DNA: TGCGCCAGCAGCCCTTCGGGTACTTCTGGGGCCAACGTCCTGACTTTC

J gene: TRBJ2-2
clone size: NA
V gene: TRBV4-1
D gene: NA
CDR3 protein: CASSVRGTGELFF
CDR3 DNA: TGCGCCAGTAGCGTCAGGGGTACCGGGGAGCTGTTTTTT

J gene: TRBJ2-1
clone size: NA
V gene: TRBV28
D gene: TRBD2
CDR3 protein: CASSLIAGAGRARNEQFF
CDR3 DNA: TGTGCCAGCAGTTTAATCGCCGGAGCGGGAAGGGCCCGCAATGAGCAGTTCTTC

J gene: TRBJ2-5
clone size: NA
V gene: TRBV28
D gene: TRBD2
CDR3 protein: CASSWRGRNQETQYF
CDR3 DNA: TGTGCCAGCAGTTGGCGGGGGAGGAACCAAGAGACCCAGTACTTC

J gene: TRBJ2-3
clone size: once
V gene: TRBV5-1
D gene: NA
CDR3 protein: CASSYGQVITDTQYF
CDR3 DNA: TGCGCCAGCAGCTACGGACAAGTGATCACAGATACGCAGTATTTT

J gene: TRBJ1-1
clone size: few
V gene: TRBV12-3/TRBV12-4
D gene: NA
CDR3 protein: CASSLEPGGEAFF
CDR3 DNA: TGTGCCAGCAGTTTAGAGCCGGGGGGCGAAGCTTTCTTT

J gene: TRBJ2-1
clone size: NA
V gene: TRBV21-1
D gene: NA
CDR3 protein: CASTDTGGAPNEQFF
CDR3 DNA: TGTGCCAGCACCGATACTGGGGGGGCACCCAATGAGCAGTTCTTC

J gene: TRBJ2-6
clone size: NA
V gene: TRBV7-3
D gene: NA
CDR3 protein: CASSGPGVAGGANVLTF
CDR3 DNA: TGTGCCAGCAGCGGACCCGGGGTCGCGGGTGGGGCCAACGTCCTGACTTTC

J gene: TRBJ2-3
clone size: NA
V gene: TRBV28
D gene: TRBD2
CDR3 protein: CASSFLAGEGGPTDTQYF
CDR3 DNA: TGTGCCAGCAGTTTCTTAGCGGGAGAAGGAGGTCCAACAGATACGCAGTATTTT

J gene: TRBJ1-5
clone size: NA
V gene: TRBV6-1
D gene: NA
CDR3 protein: CASSESLESHQPQHF
CDR3 DNA: TGTGCCAGCAGTGAAAGCCTGGAGAGTCATCAGCCCCAGCATTTT

J gene: TRBJ1-1
clone size: NA
V gene: TRBV5-1
D gene: NA
CDR3 protein: CASSNMNTEAFF
CDR3 DNA: TGCGCCAGCAGCAACATGAACACTGAAGCTTTCTTT

J gene: TRBJ1-4
clone size: few
V gene: TRBV5-6
D gene: NA
CDR3 protein: CASSSPGEGDEKLFF
CDR3 DNA: TGTGCCAGCAGCTCGCCGGGAGAAGGTGATGAAAAACTGTTTTTT

J gene: TRBJ2-7
clone size: NA
V gene: TRBV6-5
D gene: NA
CDR3 protein: CASSLTGDYEQYF
CDR3 DNA: TGTGCCAGCAGTCTGACAGGAGACTACGAGCAGTACTTC

J gene: TRBJ1-4
clone size: once
V gene: TRBV10-3
D gene: TRBD1
CDR3 protein: CAIMRQGGVRANEKLFF
CDR3 DNA: TGTGCCATCATGCGGCAGGGGGGCGTCCGAGCTAATGAAAAACTGTTTTTT

J gene: TRBJ1-1
clone size: NA
V gene: TRBV28
D gene: NA
CDR3 protein: CASRYTATDRLLF
CDR3 DNA: TGTGCCAGCAGATATACCGCAACCGACAGGCTGCTCTTT

J gene: TRBJ2-2
clone size: NA
V gene: TRBV30
D gene: NA
CDR3 protein: CAWRRGGGAPGELFF
CDR3 DNA: TGCGCCTGGCGTAGGGGGGGAGGCGCGCCCGGGGAGCTGTTTTTT

J gene: TRBJ2-7
clone size: NA
V gene: TRBV19
D gene: TRBD2
CDR3 protein: CASSIPNGGRGVREQYF
CDR3 DNA: TGTGCCAGTAGTATCCCGAATGGCGGGAGAGGTGTGCGAGAGCAGTACTTC

J gene: TRBJ2-3
clone size: NA
V gene: TRBV3-1/TRBV3-2
D gene: NA
CDR3 protein: CASSQDQGLYGTDTQYF
CDR3 DNA: TGTGCCAGCAGCCAAGATCAGGGCCTGTACGGGACAGATACGCAGTATTTT

J gene: TRBJ2-1
clone size: NA
V gene: TRBV24-1
D gene: TRBD2
CDR3 protein: CATSDPGTSDLGGNEQFF
CDR3 DNA: TGTGCCACCAGTGATCCCGGGACTAGCGACTTAGGGGGGAATGAGCAGTTCTTC

J gene: TRBJ2-7
clone size: NA
V gene: TRBV27
D gene: NA
CDR3 protein: CASSLFDNYEQYF
CDR3 DNA: TGTGCCAGCAGTTTATTCGACAACTACGAGCAGTACTTC

J gene: TRBJ1-2
clone size: NA
V gene: TRBV2
D gene: NA
CDR3 protein: CASKDGGNYGYTF
CDR3 DNA: TGTGCCAGCAAAGACGGCGGTAACTATGGCTACACCTTC

J gene: TRBJ1-5
clone size: once
V gene: TRBV2
D gene: NA
CDR3 protein: CARITGNQPQHF
CDR3 DNA: TGTGCCAGGATTACGGGCAATCAGCCCCAGCATTTT

J gene: TRBJ1-1
clone size: NA
V gene: TRBV19
D gene: TRBD1
CDR3 protein: CASSIPQGGIWAEAFF
CDR3 DNA: TGTGCCAGTAGTATTCCACAGGGGGGAATTTGGGCTGAAGCTTTCTTT

J gene: TRBJ2-1
clone size: few
V gene: TRBV7-7
D gene: NA
CDR3 protein: CASSLAQGNYNEQFF
CDR3 DNA: TGTGCCAGCAGCTTAGCCCAGGGGAACTACAATGAGCAGTTCTTC

J gene: TRBJ1-3
clone size: NA
V gene: TRBV5-1
D gene: NA
CDR3 protein: CASSLSPTRGNTIYF
CDR3 DNA: TGCGCCAGCAGCCTTTCACCGACGCGGGGAAACACCATATATTTT

J gene: TRBJ1-1
clone size: once
V gene: TRBV14
D gene: NA
CDR3 protein: CASSQGRTRVTEAFF
CDR3 DNA: TGTGCCAGCAGCCAAGGCAGGACACGAGTCACTGAAGCTTTCTTT

J gene: TRBJ1-2
clone size: NA
V gene: TRBV29-1
D gene: NA
CDR3 protein: CSVVGRGKYGYTF
CDR3 DNA: TGCAGCGTTGTTGGGAGGGGGAAATATGGCTACACCTTC

J gene: TRBJ2-2
clone size: few
V gene: TRBV9
D gene: NA
CDR3 protein: CASSRRWGGPAGKFTGELFF
CDR3 DNA: TGTGCCAGCAGCAGACGTTGGGGGGGCCCCGCCGGGAAATTCACCGGGGAGCTGTTTTTT

J gene: TRBJ2-5
clone size: NA
V gene: TRBV19
D gene: TRBD2
CDR3 protein: CASRLAGGYRVRETQYF
CDR3 DNA: TGTGCCAGTAGACTAGCGGGAGGCTACCGGGTAAGGGAGACCCAGTACTTC

J gene: TRBJ2-3
clone size: NA
V gene: TRBV5-6
D gene: TRBD2
CDR3 protein: CASSAPGASGRYTQYF
CDR3 DNA: TGTGCCAGCAGTGCCCCCGGGGCTAGCGGGAGGTATACGCAGTATTTT

J gene: TRBJ2-3
clone size: NA
V gene: TRBV12-3/TRBV12-4
D gene: NA
CDR3 protein: CASSEADGSTQYF
CDR3 DNA: TGTGCCAGCTCGGAAGCGGATGGGAGTACGCAGTATTTT

J gene: TRBJ2-7
clone size: NA
V gene: TRBV27
D gene: TRBD1
CDR3 protein: CASTRRVTGGLSLDEQYF
CDR3 DNA: TGTGCCAGCACCCGGAGGGTGACAGGGGGCCTTTCTCTTGACGAGCAGTACTTC

J gene: TRBJ2-3
clone size: NA
V gene: TRBV5-1
D gene: NA
CDR3 protein: CASSFGFPSTDTQYF
CDR3 DNA: TGCGCCAGCAGCTTCGGGTTTCCTAGCACAGATACGCAGTATTTT

J gene: TRBJ1-2
clone size: NA
V gene: TRBV19
D gene: NA
CDR3 protein: CASSIFRTPGGGYTF
CDR3 DNA: TGTGCCAGTAGTATTTTCCGCACCCCCGGCGGTGGCTACACCTTC

J gene: TRBJ2-1
clone size: NA
V gene: TRBV6-5
D gene: TRBD2
CDR3 protein: CASSYSYLAGVPWEFF
CDR3 DNA: TGTGCCAGCAGTTACTCGTACCTAGCGGGAGTTCCGTGGGAGTTCTTC

J gene: TRBJ1-5
clone size: NA
V gene: TRBV6-5
D gene: TRBD1
CDR3 protein: CASTSDRGYQPQHF
CDR3 DNA: TGTGCCAGCACCTCGGACAGGGGGTATCAGCCCCAGCATTTT

J gene: TRBJ2-1
clone size: NA
V gene: TRBV27
D gene: TRBD2
CDR3 protein: CASSFGGSSNEQFF
CDR3 DNA: TGTGCCAGCAGTTTTGGCGGGAGCTCCAACGAGCAGTTCTTC

J gene: TRBJ2-1
clone size: NA
V gene: TRBV27
D gene: TRBD2
CDR3 protein: CASSLLVAGGSNEQFF
CDR3 DNA: TGTGCCAGCAGTTTATTGGTAGCGGGGGGAAGCAATGAGCAGTTCTTC

J gene: TRBJ2-6
clone size: NA
V gene: TRBV28
D gene: TRBD2
CDR3 protein: CASAPLGGGSGANVLTF
CDR3 DNA: TGTGCCAGCGCCCCCCTGGGGGGGGGCTCTGGGGCCAACGTCCTGACTTTC